The present TCR beta chain was sequenced within a study of identical twins. MiXCR was run by TCRdb on the 5' RACE reads, yielding one entry per CDR3 protein. Found here are under 350,000 distinct CDR3 sequences, roughly 10% of them singletons; the top ten hold about 7.1%. The CDR3 loop spans 14 amino acids. After removal of 3 bases from V and 7 bases from J, the junction contained 9 bases not matched to a gene. Germline lookup yields CDR1 SGHRS and CDR2 YFSETQ. The data were also submitted as part of a second study, on yellow fever vaccine responses in identical twins.

The sequence was collected from a woman aged 18-29 years in good health. The sample consisted of CD8+ T cells sorted from blood. This rearrangement joins TRBV5-1 to TRBJ2-7; 8 bases match TRBD2. Here the CDR3 DNA reads TGCGCCAGCAGCTCCGGGGGGGGCGTGTTGGAGCAGTACTTC. Translation: CASSSGGGVLEQYF.